The source of this TCR beta chain is a study of T cells after yellow fever vaccination. Across the study: Preparation of the low-cell-number fractions used SMART-Seq v4 Ultra Low Input.

Concerning this clonotype: Its cognate antigen is unknown.

Germline V lookup: CDR1 SGHTA, CDR2 FQGNSA. This CDR3 is built from 12 residues. The V end was cut by 4 bases, the J end by 7 bases, with 11 bases between. Study results and limitations: Among all clonotypes, a small share was observed in both CD4 and CD8 compartments.

TCRdb processed the 5' RACE reads anew with MiXCR; each CDR3 protein has one entry. This sample has some 560,000 distinct CDR3 sequences, with roughly a sixth found just once. The chain employs TRBV7-2 and TRBJ2-7; D ambiguous. Specimen: PBMCs, collected 5 days after the first yellow fever vaccination. This sequence originates from a man aged 18 to 30 who received the YFV17D yellow fever vaccine. This CDR3 reads CASSYHLSEQYF. The CDR3 region has the DNA TGTGCCAGCAGCTACCACCTCTCGGAGCAGTACTTC.